This is a list of T cell receptor beta chains from one sample in a study of blood T cell repertoires in COVID-19. Here immunoSEQ multiplex PCR was the method, and the copy in TCRdb shows in-frame clones only, minus some. This sample yields about 14,000 clones, of which 84% are seen a single time; roughly 32% belongs to the top ten. Sequences were obtained from peripheral blood. These receptors all come from a man aged 45-65 years with active COVID-19. The CDR3 runs from the conserved cysteine through the conserved F or W. Fields, in order: J gene, clone size, V gene, D gene, CDR3 DNA, CDR3 protein. D genes are given only for firm matches. Expanded clones are given a class, and other clones once, few, many or no size at all.

J gene: TRBJ1-5; clone size: few; V gene: TRBV10-3; D gene: TRBD1; CDR3 DNA: TGTGCCATCAGTGACCCCCCAACAGGGGGTAGTCAGCCCCAGCATTTT; CDR3 protein: CAISDPPTGGSQPQHF
J gene: TRBJ1-1; clone size: few; V gene: TRBV2; D gene: TRBD1; CDR3 DNA: TGTGCCAGTATTCCTGGACAGGGCCCCAGGAACACTGAAGCTTTCTTT; CDR3 protein: CASIPGQGPRNTEAFF
J gene: TRBJ2-1; clone size: .; V gene: TRBV3-1/TRBV3-2; D gene: TRBD1; CDR3 DNA: TGTGCCAGCAGCCAAGGCGGCGGCAGGGGGCCGATCAATGAGCAGTTCTTC; CDR3 protein: CASSQGGGRGPINEQFF
J gene: TRBJ2-7; clone size: .; V gene: TRBV6-5; D gene: TRBD2; CDR3 DNA: TGTGCCAGCAGCCCACTAGCGGGAGGGAGTGAGCAGTACTTC; CDR3 protein: CASSPLAGGSEQYF
J gene: TRBJ1-6; clone size: .; V gene: TRBV7-9; D gene: TRBD1; CDR3 DNA: TGTGCCAGCAGCTTAGCACAGGGGGATTCACCCCTCCACTTT; CDR3 protein: CASSLAQGDSPLHF
J gene: TRBJ2-1; clone size: .; V gene: TRBV7-9; D gene: .; CDR3 DNA: TGTGCCAGCAGCTTAGGTGGGAGCCCCTACAATGAGCAGTTCTTC; CDR3 protein: CASSLGGSPYNEQFF
J gene: TRBJ1-1; clone size: .; V gene: TRBV29-1; D gene: .; CDR3 DNA: TGCAGCGTTGCGGAGGACACTGAAGCTTTCTTT; CDR3 protein: CSVAEDTEAFF
J gene: TRBJ2-1; clone size: .; V gene: TRBV5-4; D gene: .; CDR3 DNA: TGTGCCAGCAGCTCGTCGAACAACAATGAGCAGTTCTTC; CDR3 protein: CASSSSNNNEQFF
J gene: TRBJ2-1; clone size: once; V gene: TRBV9; D gene: TRBD1; CDR3 DNA: TGTGCCAGCAGCGTAGTAGGTGGTGGGACAGGGTGGAATGAGCAGTTCTTC; CDR3 protein: CASSVVGGGTGWNEQFF
J gene: TRBJ2-2; clone size: .; V gene: TRBV2; D gene: TRBD1; CDR3 DNA: TGTGCCAGCAGTGGCGGACAGGGGATTACCGGGGAGCTGTTTTTT; CDR3 protein: CASSGGQGITGELFF
J gene: TRBJ2-7; clone size: .; V gene: TRBV21-1; D gene: .; CDR3 DNA: TGTGCCAGCAGCAAAGAAAGGGGGACTAGCGGGAGCGCCTACGAGCAGTACTTC; CDR3 protein: CASSKERGTSGSAYEQYF
J gene: TRBJ2-7; clone size: medium-sized; V gene: TRBV15; D gene: .; CDR3 DNA: TGTGCCACCAGCTTGGATGGGTTGACTATGGGTGAGCAGTACTTC; CDR3 protein: CATSLDGLTMGEQYF